The 17 T cell receptor beta chains below were found in one sample sequenced in a study of blood T cells in healthy people across ages. Primers used in a second PCR of about 7 to 12 cycles were a sample-barcoded 5' primer and a J-beta primer mix. A single record per CDR3 protein comes from TCRdb applying MiXCR to the 5' RACE reads. This repertoire shows 650,000 to 1,000,000 distinct CDR3 sequences, under 40% found once; its top ten account for over 10%. The material sequenced was blood. These TCRs come from a man between 18 and 29 years old in good health.

This clonotype was seen a single time. One junction end disagrees with the germline gene, perhaps due to a read error. The chain links TRBV12-3 or TRBV12-4 to TRBJ1-2, with D maybe TRBD1 (6 bases). The length of the CDR3 is 14 residues. As DNA, the CDR3 is TGTGCCAACAGTTGGACAGTGGCTAACTATGGCTACACCTTC. This translates into CANSWTVANYGYTF.

The chain combines TRBV2 with TRBJ2-5; D remains ambiguous. Germline V CDR1 and CDR2: SNHLY, FYNNEI. The length of the CDR3 is 13 residues. With 6 bases removed from V and 2 bases from J, the gap between germline ends came to 10 bases. CDR3 amino acids: CASSADGQETQYF. CDR3 coding DNA: TGTGCCAGCAGCGCCGACGGGCAAGAGACCCAGTACTTC.

There are a few counts of this clonotype. The gene calls are TRBV20-1 and TRBJ2-7; 7 positions agree with TRBD1. CDR3 size: 13 residues. Looked up from germline, CDR1 is DFQATT and CDR2 is SNEGSKA (reference sequence). With 5 bases clipped from V and 3 bases from J, the junction kept 7 bases outside the gene matches. DNA for the CDR3: TGCAGTGCTCGGGGACAGATTGACTACGAGCAGTACTTC. It yields the protein CSARGQIDYEQYF.

The chain has TRBV5-1 and TRBJ1-2, with unresolved D. Trimming took off 4 bases at V and 3 bases at J, with 13 bases between the two ends. This CDR3 spans 14 amino acids. Germline CDR1 SGHRS, CDR2 YFSETQ. The CDR3, as DNA: TGCGCCAGCAGCCCCGCCGGGGTGGACTATGGCTACACCTTC. Residues: CASSPAGVDYGYTF.

The table lists this clonotype with a few counts. J is TRBJ1-5 and V is TRBV2, with TRBD1 matching 7 bases. With 3 bases clipped from V and 3 bases from J, the junction kept 5 bases outside the gene matches. CDR1 and CDR2 from the germline V gene are SNHLY and FYNNEI. This CDR3 is built from 15 residues. As DNA, the CDR3 is TGTGCCAGCAGTGAGCAGACAGGGTTCAATCAGCCCCAGCATTTT. Protein sequence: CASSEQTGFNQPQHF.

This clonotype was observed a handful of times. This rearrangement joins TRBV7-9 to TRBJ1-5, with D possibly matching TRBD1 (5 bases). CDR1 is SEHNR, CDR2 FQNEAQ, per germline (reference sequence). Deletions cut 6 bases from V and 5 bases from J, with 11 bases between. CDR3 length equals 13 residues. CDR3 residues: CASRRGEYQPQHF. The DNA for the CDR3 is TGTGCCAGCAGGCGGGGGGAGTATCAGCCCCAGCATTTT. The full variable domain, rest sourced from reference TRBV7-9 and TRBJ1-5, is DTGVSQNPRHKITKRGQNVTFRCDPISEHNRLYWYRQTLGQGPEFLTYFQNEAQLEKSRLLSDRFSAERPKGSFSTLEIQRTEQGDSAMYLCASRRGEYQPQHFGDGTRLSIL.

This clonotype has ten or more counts. V and J are TRBV12-3 or TRBV12-4 and TRBJ2-3, with 7 bases matching TRBD1. The CDR3 covers 14 residues. V lost 8 bases to trimming and J lost 2 bases; unmatched junction nucleotides: 7. This chain's CDR3 is CASDRDGFTDTQYF. Here the CDR3 DNA reads TGTGCCAGCGACAGGGACGGATTCACAGATACGCAGTATTTT.

This chain links TRBV29-1 with TRBJ2-7, with 7 nucleotides matching TRBD2. This CDR3 comprises 15 residues. CDR1 is SQVTM, CDR2 ANQGSEA, per germline. Losses at the gene ends were 4 bases for V and 3 bases for J; bases not matched to a gene: 12. The CDR3 spells CSVGGGELYSYEQYF. CDR3 nucleotide sequence: TGCAGCGTTGGGGGAGGGGAACTATATAGCTACGAGCAGTACTTC.

This clonotype was observed a handful of times. The CDR3 DNA reads as TGTGCCAGCAGCGTAATAGGGGACACCAGAGAGACCCAGTACTTC. Translating gives CASSVIGDTRETQYF. The rearrangement joins TRBV9 to TRBJ2-5; D is perhaps TRBD1 (6 bases). Per germline, CDR1 SGDLS and CDR2 YYNGEE. The CDR3 loop spans 15 amino acids. The V gene lost 1 base and the J gene lost 4 bases, with 14 bases spanning the gap. The full variable domain, completed using reference TRBV9 and TRBJ2-5, is DSGVTQTPKHLITATGQRVTLRCSPRSGDLSVYWYQQSLDQGLQFLIQYYNGEERAKGNILERFSAQQFPDLHSELNLSSLELGDSALYFCASSVIGDTRETQYFGPGTRLLVL.

The chain has TRBV7-9 and TRBJ1-2; TRBD1 aligns across 7 bases. J was trimmed by 4 bases and V by 5 bases; bases with no gene match: 13. Germline assignment: CDR1 SEHNR and CDR2 FQNEAQ (reference sequence). The CDR3 runs 16 residues. CDR3 in DNA: TGTGCCAGCAGCCTCTGCCACAGGGGAGGCATCTATGGCTACACCTTC. Translated: CASSLCHRGGIYGYTF.

This clonotype has at least ten counts. This chain links TRBV12-3 or TRBV12-4 with TRBJ2-5, with a tentative D call TRBD1 (5 bases). Near its end, the DNA agrees better with TRBJ2-7, so the J call may be wrong. The CDR3 runs 12 residues. The CDR3 sequence: CASSFAGLEQYF. In nucleotides, the CDR3 is TGTGCCAGCAGTTTTGCAGGGCTCGAGCAGTACTTC.

V gene TRBV5-1 combines with J gene TRBJ2-5; the D is unclear. Trimming removed 0 bases from V and 2 bases from J, with 11 bases in between. CDR3 length equals 15 residues. CDR1 and CDR2 (germline): SGHRS, YFSETQ. The CDR3, as DNA: TGCGCCAGCAGCTTGGCCTTGGTAACTCAAGAGACCCAGTACTTC. It specifies CASSLALVTQETQYF.

The sample holds a few counts of this clonotype. V usage is TRBV6-5 and J usage is TRBJ2-1; D is possibly TRBD1 (5 bases). Trimming stripped 6 bases from V and 4 bases from J, with 19 bases between. The germline V gene has CDR1 MNHEY and CDR2 SVGAGI. CDR3 size: 16 residues. CDR3 sequence reads: CASRRDAIQGYNEQFF. The DNA of the CDR3 is TGTGCCAGCAGGCGAGACGCTATCCAGGGATACAATGAGCAGTTCTTC.

This clonotype was recorded once. The chain employs TRBV12-3 or TRBV12-4 and TRBJ1-5; TRBD1 might be the D (5 bases). V was shortened by 2 bases and J by 7 bases, with 18 bases between the two germline ends. The CDR3 is made up of 16 amino acids. CDR3 loop: CASSLTPGPPGQPQHF. The CDR3 DNA is TGTGCCAGCAGTTTAACCCCAGGGCCCCCGGGGCAGCCCCAGCATTTT.

This clonotype came up many times. A junction boundary mismatches the germline segment, possibly from a read error. The V gene is TRBV4-3, the J gene TRBJ2-7, with D perhaps matching TRBD1 (6 bases). CDR1 LGHNA and CDR2 YSLEER come from the germline V gene. The length of the CDR3 is 12 residues. The CDR3 loop is CASSQDRNEQYF. The CDR3 bases are TGTGCCAGCAGCCAAGACAGGAATGAGCAGTACTTC.

This sequence joins TRBV3-1 and TRBJ2-5; the match to TRBD2 covers 10 bases. With V trimmed by 1 base and J by 5 bases, 7 bases remained unmatched. CDR3 size: 16 residues. Per the germline V gene, CDR1 is LGHDT and CDR2 is YNNKEL (reference sequence). The CDR3 sequence: CASSQGGTLAGETQYF. The CDR3 DNA reads as TGTGCCAGCAGCCAAGGAGGAACACTAGCGGGGGAGACCCAGTACTTC.

This clonotype was counted a few times. The chain couples TRBV6-2 or TRBV6-3 to TRBJ1-5; TRBD1 aligns across 11 bases. The trim removed 7 bases at V and 1 base at J, leaving 12 bases unmatched. CDR3 length equals 18 residues. The V gene's germline CDR1 is MNHEY and CDR2 SVGEGT. CDR3 region: CASTRGQGAILSNQPQHF. CDR3 in DNA: TGTGCCAGCACCCGAGGACAGGGGGCCATCCTGAGCAATCAGCCCCAGCATTTT.